The 27 T cell receptor beta chains listed next were all sequenced from one sample in a study of OX40 agonist ivuxolimab in advanced cancers. The table came from immunoSEQ multiplex PCR; TCRdb's copy has only in-frame clones and leaves some out. The sample includes more than 70,000 clones, about four fifths of them seen just once. The starting material was CD4+ or CD8+ T cells sorted from blood, obtained in a trial of the OX40 agonist ivuxolimab. The receptor source for this set is an adult with an advanced solid tumor such as melanoma, head and neck, liver or kidney cancer.

The chain joins TRBV30 to TRBJ2-7; D possibly corresponds to TRBD1 (6 bases). Germline CDR1 reads GTSNPN; CDR2 reads SVGIG (reference sequence). The V and J ends lost 0 bases and 5 bases respectively, with 14 bases between them. This CDR3 has 14 amino acids. In DNA, the CDR3 is TGTGCCTGGAGTGTACAAGGGGGAATGAACGAGCAGTACTTC. This translates into CAWSVQGGMNEQYF.

The chain has TRBV5-1 and TRBJ2-7, with unresolved D. The CDR3 has 13 amino acids. In germline, CDR1 is SGHRS, CDR2 YFSETQ. With 7 bases removed from V and 1 base from J, the gap between germline ends came to 12 bases. The CDR3 protein is CASQVSWSYEQYF. CDR3 DNA sequence: TGCGCCAGCCAGGTTTCTTGGTCCTACGAGCAGTACTTC.

This chain uses TRBV10-1 with TRBJ2-2; D is undetermined. The CDR3 is 16 amino acids. Germline V gene sequence: CDR1 WNHNN, CDR2 SYGVQD (reference sequence). The germline V and J ends were trimmed by 2 bases and 1 base, with 11 bases remaining between them. CDR3 region: CASSENWGRNTGELFF. The DNA for the CDR3 is TGCGCCAGCAGTGAGAACTGGGGTAGGAACACCGGGGAGCTGTTTTTT.

The genes are TRBV7-6 and TRBJ2-1; weak D call: TRBD2 (6 bases). Germline CDR1 and CDR2: SGHVS and FNYEAQ. The V end was cut by 5 bases, the J end by 4 bases, with 21 bases between. The CDR3 totals 17 residues. As DNA, the CDR3 is TGTGCCAGCAGCCCCAAGGGACGGGGGAGTGTTTACAATGAGCAGTTCTTC. Protein sequence: CASSPKGRGSVYNEQFF.

The genes are TRBV30 and TRBJ1-2; the D is unclear. In germline, CDR1 is GTSNPN, CDR2 SVGIG (reference sequence). There are 12 residues in the CDR3. Trimming left V 0 bases short and J 7 bases short, with 9 bases between. CDR3 nucleotides: TGTGCCTGGAGTGTACAAGGTCCTGGCTACACCTTC. This translates into CAWSVQGPGYTF.

This clone has just one count. This chain links TRBV19 with TRBJ1-3; unclear D gene. The V and J ends lost 6 bases and 2 bases respectively, with 11 bases between them. The CDR3 is 14 amino acids. CDR1 is LNHDA, CDR2 SQIVND, per germline (reference sequence). The CDR3 region is CASSLGNTGNTIYF. CDR3 coding DNA: TGTGCCAGTAGCCTCGGGAATACTGGAAACACCATATATTTT.

The chain employs TRBV18 and TRBJ2-7, with TRBD1 identical over 7 bases. Per germline, CDR1 KGHSH and CDR2 LQKENI. CDR3 size: 15 residues. Trimming cost V 4 bases and J 0 bases; bases outside gene matches: 6. CDR3 in amino acids: CASSRDRASSYEQYF. The CDR3 DNA follows: TGTGCCAGCTCACGTGACAGGGCCAGCTCCTACGAGCAGTACTTC.

The chain combines TRBV19 with TRBJ1-2; D might be TRBD1 (5 bases). The CDR3 covers 14 residues. The germline CDR1 and CDR2 sequences are LNHDA and SQIVND (reference sequence). The ends were cut back, 6 bases at V and 2 bases at J, with 13 bases in the middle. The CDR3 bases are TGTGCCAGTAGCCGCGGGGGTACGAACTATGGCTACACCTTC. It yields the protein CASSRGGTNYGYTF.

The chain couples TRBV19 to TRBJ1-1; 7 bases line up with TRBD1. The ends lost 8 bases at V and 4 bases at J; junction bases unmatched: 7. Germline CDR1 and CDR2: LNHDA and SQIVND (reference sequence). There are 13 residues in the CDR3. CDR3 DNA: TGTGCCAGTGGTCAGACAGGGACCACTGAAGCTTTCTTT. Translating gives CASGQTGTTEAFF.

Of note for this clone: The conserved final phenylalanine or tryptophan is absent from the CDR3, which likely points to a read error. V and J are TRBV5-6 and TRBJ2-7; D gene uncertain. Trimming shortened V by 0 bases and J by 2 bases, and 6 bases separated the two germline ends. This CDR3 spans 13 amino acids. The germline gives CDR1 SGHDT, CDR2 YYEEEE. The CDR3 loop is CASSLARTYEQYL. CDR3 nucleotides: TGTGCCAGCAGCTTGGCCAGAACCTACGAGCAGTACCTC.

The chain joins TRBV28 to TRBJ1-2, with a possible D match to TRBD1 (6 bases). Trimming removed 3 bases from V and 5 bases from J, with 16 bases in between. The CDR3 length is 15 residues. CDR1 and CDR2 from the germline V gene are MDHEN and SYDVKM. DNA for the CDR3: TGTGCCAGCAGTTTGGGGGCAGGGAGGGGGTATGGCTACACCTTC. Protein sequence: CASSLGAGRGYGYTF.

V usage is TRBV19 and J usage is TRBJ1-1; no definite D call. V was trimmed by 2 bases and J by 4 bases, leaving 11 bases between them. The CDR3 totals 14 residues. CDR1 LNHDA and CDR2 SQIVND come from the germline V gene (reference sequence). The CDR3 loop reads CASSIRQDVTEAFF. The CDR3 nucleotides are TGTGCCAGTAGTATACGGCAGGATGTCACTGAAGCTTTCTTT.

This clone appeared once. This chain joins TRBV15 and TRBJ2-3; tentatively, D is TRBD2 (6 bases). The CDR3 runs to 13 residues. Trimming pared 0 bases from V and 6 bases from J, leaving 7 bases between. Per germline, CDR1 LNHNV and CDR2 YYDKDF (reference sequence). The CDR3 loop is CATSRDREDTQYF. The CDR3 nucleotides are TGTGCCACCAGCAGAGATCGGGAGGATACGCAGTATTTT.

This clone turned up a few times. The chain links TRBV9 to TRBJ1-4; TRBD1 agrees at 7 bases. The CDR3 runs 17 residues. Germline V gives CDR1 SGDLS, CDR2 YYNGEE. After removal of 0 bases from V and 0 bases from J, the junction contained 5 bases not matched to a gene. This chain's CDR3 is CASSVGQGRPTNEKLFF. DNA for the CDR3: TGTGCCAGCAGCGTAGGACAGGGAAGGCCAACTAATGAAAAACTGTTTTTT.

The chain carries TRBV19 and TRBJ2-7; weak D call: TRBD2 (6 bases). The germline V gene encodes CDR1 LNHDA and CDR2 SQIVND (reference sequence). The V gene lost 3 bases and the J gene lost 6 bases, with 18 bases spanning the gap. The CDR3 contains 15 residues. CDR3 residues: CASSISPGATREQYF. CDR3 DNA sequence: TGTGCCAGTAGTATCTCCCCGGGAGCCACCCGCGAGCAGTACTTC.

V gene TRBV5-6 combines with J gene TRBJ1-5; possible D gene TRBD1, 5 bases. Germline CDR1 is SGHDT and CDR2 is YYEEEE. Deletions cut 4 bases from V and 7 bases from J, with 12 bases between. The CDR3 covers 13 residues. Written as DNA, the CDR3 is TGTGCCAGCAGCCGGGGGGAACAGCAGCCCCAGCATTTT. Amino acids: CASSRGEQQPQHF.

This clone was picked up a small number of times. The chain couples TRBV7-9 to TRBJ1-5, with D perhaps matching TRBD1 (6 bases). CDR3 length: 14 residues. The V and J ends lost 4 bases and 2 bases respectively, with 9 bases between them. Germline assignment: CDR1 SEHNR and CDR2 FQNEAQ (reference sequence). CDR3 amino acids: CASSYAGGNQPQHF. CDR3 DNA sequence: TGTGCCAGCAGCTATGCAGGGGGCAATCAGCCCCAGCATTTT.

The genes are TRBV19 and TRBJ1-1; D gene unclear. Trimming stripped 3 bases from V and 5 bases from J, with 10 bases between. Per germline, CDR1 LNHDA and CDR2 SQIVND (reference sequence). The CDR3 is 13 residues long. CDR3: CASSIGVRTEAFF. CDR3 DNA: TGTGCCAGTAGTATTGGAGTACGTACTGAAGCTTTCTTT.

The genes are TRBV18 and TRBJ1-5; 8 bases are shared with TRBD1. The ends lost 2 bases at V and 5 bases at J; junction bases unmatched: 8. Per germline, CDR1 KGHSH and CDR2 LQKENI. CDR3 length: 16 amino acids. CDR3 loop: CASSPSDRGGYQPQHF. The CDR3 region has the DNA TGTGCCAGCTCACCATCTGACAGGGGAGGATATCAGCCCCAGCATTTT.

The rearrangement joins TRBV7-9 to TRBJ2-3, with a tentative D call TRBD2 (6 bases). The V gene's germline CDR1 is SEHNR and CDR2 FQNEAQ (reference sequence). This CDR3 contains 14 residues. Trimming left V 5 bases short and J 5 bases short, with 14 bases between. The CDR3 DNA follows: TGTGCCAGCAGCCCTGGGACGGAGGGAGATACGCAGTATTTT. Translating gives CASSPGTEGDTQYF.

The V gene is TRBV27, the J gene TRBJ1-2; 12 nucleotides match TRBD1. CDR1 is MNHEY, CDR2 SMNVEV, per germline (reference sequence). J lost 5 bases, V lost 1 base, and 2 bases had no gene match. The CDR3 is 15 residues long. The CDR3: CASSLLGQGAYGYTF. As DNA, the CDR3 is TGTGCCAGCAGTTTATTGGGACAGGGGGCGTATGGCTACACCTTC.

CDR3 loop: CASSVQYQETQYF. The CDR3 DNA follows: TGTGCCAGCAGCGTACAGTACCAAGAGACCCAGTACTTC. The chain combines TRBV25-1 with TRBJ2-5; D is uncertain. Germline V gene lookup returns CDR1 MGHDK and CDR2 SYGVNS. The CDR3 contains 13 residues. V was pared by 6 bases and J by 0 bases, with 8 bases between.

The V call is TRBV6-5, the J call TRBJ2-1, with 11 bases that match TRBD2. Losses at the gene ends were 7 bases for V and 5 bases for J; bases not matched to a gene: 7. Looked up from germline, CDR1 is MNHEY and CDR2 is SVGAGI. The CDR3 runs 15 residues. CDR3 in DNA: TGTGCCAGCATTATAACTAGCGGGGGAAACAATGAGCAGTTCTTC. Protein: CASIITSGGNNEQFF.

Comment on this clone: The identical CDR3 is also encoded by other nucleotide sequences in the sample. The V gene is TRBV19, the J gene TRBJ1-5; D gene uncertain. This CDR3 spans 13 amino acids. The V gene lost 7 bases and the J gene lost 7 bases, with 14 bases spanning the gap. CDR1 is LNHDA, CDR2 SQIVND, per germline (reference sequence). CDR3 loop: CASTYAGTQPQHF. The CDR3 DNA reads as TGTGCCAGTACCTATGCAGGAACGCAGCCCCAGCATTTT.

The chain couples TRBV6-6 to TRBJ1-2; possibly TRBD1 for D (5 bases). Germline V gene lookup returns CDR1 MNHNY and CDR2 SVGAGI (reference sequence). The V end was cut by 5 bases, the J end by 8 bases, with 15 bases between. The CDR3 consists of 13 residues. The CDR3 DNA follows: TGTGCCAGCAGTCCGACAGCAGAGCACGGCTACACCTTC. Its protein is CASSPTAEHGYTF.

The chain is built from TRBV30 and TRBJ2-5; TRBD2 aligns across 10 bases. Germline loops: CDR1 GTSNPN, CDR2 SVGIG (reference sequence). CDR3 size: 15 residues. V was clipped by 2 bases and J by 4 bases; unmatched bases: 7. For the CDR3, the DNA is TGTGCCTGGAGTATGGCTAGCGGGAGCGGAGAGACCCAGTACTTC. Protein: CAWSMASGSGETQYF.

Only one count was recorded for this clone. The genes are TRBV30 and TRBJ1-1; 7 bases match TRBD1. V was clipped by 3 bases and J by 4 bases; unmatched bases: 8. This CDR3 comprises 14 residues. Germline values: CDR1 GTSNPN, CDR2 SVGIG (reference sequence). The CDR3 loop reads CAWREDRTFTEAFF. The CDR3 nucleotides read TGTGCCTGGAGGGAGGACAGGACTTTCACTGAAGCTTTCTTT.